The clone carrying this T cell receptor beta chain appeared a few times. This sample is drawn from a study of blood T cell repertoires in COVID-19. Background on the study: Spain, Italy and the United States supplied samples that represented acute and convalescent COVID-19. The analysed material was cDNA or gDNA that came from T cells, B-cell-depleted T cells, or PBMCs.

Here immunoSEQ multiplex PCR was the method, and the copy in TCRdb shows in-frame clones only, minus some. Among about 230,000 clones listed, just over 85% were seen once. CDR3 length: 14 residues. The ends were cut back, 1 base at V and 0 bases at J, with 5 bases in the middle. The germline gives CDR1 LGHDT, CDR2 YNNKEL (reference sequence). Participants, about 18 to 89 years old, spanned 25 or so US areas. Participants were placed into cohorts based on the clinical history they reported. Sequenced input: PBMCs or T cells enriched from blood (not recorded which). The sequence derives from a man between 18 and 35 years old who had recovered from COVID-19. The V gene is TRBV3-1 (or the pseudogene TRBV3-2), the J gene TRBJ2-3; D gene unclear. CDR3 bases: TGTGCCAGCAGCCAAGGGCTTAGCACAGATACGCAGTATTTT. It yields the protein CASSQGLSTDTQYF.